Given below is one T cell receptor beta chain in context. What it recognizes is unknown. Each CDR3 protein gets one entry after TCRdb re-called the multiplex PCR reads with MiXCR. The sample lists around 130,000 distinct CDR3 sequences, less than 35% seen once, with about 2.5% in the top ten. These data originate in a study of breast tumors, draining lymph nodes, adjacent tissues. The CDR3 loop spans 13 amino acids. Germline V CDR1 and CDR2: SGHNT, YYREEE (reference sequence). Trimming stripped 3 bases from V and 3 bases from J, with 9 bases between. Breast cancer patients provided tissue from their axillary draining lymph nodes. General observations from the study: Data fit most tumor T cells coming from lymph node, expanding in tumor.

The chain recombines TRBV5-4 with TRBJ1-1, with TRBD1 as a possible D gene (5 bases). Input material: axillary lymph node tissue. The TCR was taken from a female donor with breast cancer. Some clones in this sample may be carry-over from other donors' samples. The DNA of the CDR3 is TGTGCCAGCAGCTCCGGGGCGGACACTGAAGCTTTCTTT. Its protein product is CASSSGADTEAFF.